This TCR beta chain was captured in a study of blood T cell repertoires in COVID-19. Study summary: Some COVID-19 samples were acute and others convalescent; all came from the United States, Italy and Spain. PBMCs, B-cell-depleted T cells, or T cells were the source of the cDNA or gDNA that made up the material.

In regard to this clone: The same CDR3 can be traced to other DNA sequences in this sample.

Living in about two dozen US areas, the participants were between roughly 18 and 95 years of age. The table came from immunoSEQ multiplex PCR; TCRdb's copy has only in-frame clones and leaves some out. The table records around 240,000 clones, roughly nine tenths of them present only once. The CDR3 loop spans 14 amino acids. After removal of 5 bases from V and 4 bases from J, the junction contained 5 bases not matched to a gene. Germline values: CDR1 LNHDA, CDR2 SQIVND (reference sequence). The receptor's source is a human donor in a cohort exposed to, infected with or recovered from COVID-19 (not recorded which). The donor label of this sample is uncertain. Sequenced sample: PBMCs or T cells enriched from blood (not recorded which). The rearrangement joins TRBV19 to TRBJ1-2; 9 bases line up with TRBD1. The CDR3 is CASSPGTGLYGYTF. CDR3 DNA: TGTGCCAGTAGTCCGGGGACAGGGCTCTATGGCTACACCTTC.